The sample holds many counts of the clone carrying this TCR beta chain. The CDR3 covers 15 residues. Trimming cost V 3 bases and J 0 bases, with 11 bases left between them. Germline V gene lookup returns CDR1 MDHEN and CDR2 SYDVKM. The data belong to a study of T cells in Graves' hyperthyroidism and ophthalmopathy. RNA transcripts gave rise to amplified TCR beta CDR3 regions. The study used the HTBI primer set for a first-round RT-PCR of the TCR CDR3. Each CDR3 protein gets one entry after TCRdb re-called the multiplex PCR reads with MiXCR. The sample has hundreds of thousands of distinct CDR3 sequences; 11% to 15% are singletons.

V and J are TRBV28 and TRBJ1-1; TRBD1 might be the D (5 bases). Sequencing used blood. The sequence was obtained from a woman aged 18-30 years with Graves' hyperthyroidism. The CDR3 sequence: CASSFGGTMNTEAFF. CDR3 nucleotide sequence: TGTGCCAGCAGTTTTGGGGGAACGATGAACACTGAAGCTTTCTTT.